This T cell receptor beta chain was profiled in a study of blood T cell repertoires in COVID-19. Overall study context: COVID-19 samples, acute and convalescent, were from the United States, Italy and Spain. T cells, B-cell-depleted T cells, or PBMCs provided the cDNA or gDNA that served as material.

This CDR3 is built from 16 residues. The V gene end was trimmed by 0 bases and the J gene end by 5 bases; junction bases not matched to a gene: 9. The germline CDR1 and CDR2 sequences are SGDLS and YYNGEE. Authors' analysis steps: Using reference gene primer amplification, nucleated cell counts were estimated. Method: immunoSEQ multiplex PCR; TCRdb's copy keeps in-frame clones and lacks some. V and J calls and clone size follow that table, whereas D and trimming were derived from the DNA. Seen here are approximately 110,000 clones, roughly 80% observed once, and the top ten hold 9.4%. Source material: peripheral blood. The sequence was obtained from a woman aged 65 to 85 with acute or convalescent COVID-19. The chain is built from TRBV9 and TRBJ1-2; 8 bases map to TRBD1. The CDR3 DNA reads TGTGCCAGCAGCGTAGACGTCAGGGGGCGGGTGTATGGCTACACCTTC. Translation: CASSVDVRGRVYGYTF.